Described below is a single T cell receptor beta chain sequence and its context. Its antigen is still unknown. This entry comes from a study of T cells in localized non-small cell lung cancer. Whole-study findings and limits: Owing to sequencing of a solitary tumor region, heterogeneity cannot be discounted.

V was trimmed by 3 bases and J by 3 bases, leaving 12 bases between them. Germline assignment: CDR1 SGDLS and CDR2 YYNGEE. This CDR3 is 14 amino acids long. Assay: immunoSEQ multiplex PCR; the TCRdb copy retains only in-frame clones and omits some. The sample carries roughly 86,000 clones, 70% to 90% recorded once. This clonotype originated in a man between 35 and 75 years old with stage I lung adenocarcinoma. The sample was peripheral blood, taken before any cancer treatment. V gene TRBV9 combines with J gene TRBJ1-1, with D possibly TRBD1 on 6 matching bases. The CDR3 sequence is CASSDSGGDTEAFF. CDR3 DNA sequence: TGTGCCAGCAGCGATTCCGGGGGCGACACTGAAGCTTTCTTT.